The clone carrying this T cell receptor (beta chain) was seen once. What it binds is unknown. The sample belongs to a study of cytomegalovirus exposure and HLA in healthy donors. General observations from the study: The productive fraction for most TCR beta V segments was about 87% or about 30% in an earlier analysis. Later analysis identified about 15,000 TCR beta sequences associated with HLA alleles, using a false discovery rate threshold of 0.05.

Germline CDR1 and CDR2: SGHVS and FQNEAQ. This CDR3 contains 14 residues. Trimming took off 8 bases at V and 2 bases at J, with 12 bases between the two ends. PCR employed 60 Vbeta and 13 Jbeta primers. Sequencing was performed with immunoSEQ multiplex PCR; in TCRdb, only in-frame clones are kept and a portion is missing. The repertoire consists of about 130,000 clones, with more than 65% occurring once and the leading ten covering around 3%. Sequenced: PBMCs. The genes are TRBV7-8 and TRBJ2-2; D is possibly TRBD2 (5 bases). The receptor was isolated from a woman under 30 in good health and CMV-seropositive. The CDR3 DNA reads TGTGCCAGCGGCCCCGGGATAAACACCGGGGAGCTGTTTTTT. This encodes CASGPGINTGELFF.